This T cell receptor beta chain was sequenced for a study of blood T cell repertoires in COVID-19. V was pared by 1 base and J by 1 base, with 2 bases of the junction left unmatched. This CDR3 is built from 16 residues. Germline CDR1 and CDR2: MNHNY and SVGAGI (reference sequence). Clones were sequenced by immunoSEQ multiplex PCR, and TCRdb holds only the in-frame ones, with some missing. This sample yields about 330,000 clones, of which roughly 90% are seen a single time; roughly 4% belongs to the top ten. This clonotype was sampled from a woman between 50 and 59 years old with active or convalescent COVID-19. Sequenced material: peripheral blood. The genes are TRBV6-6 and TRBJ2-7; 12 bases agree with TRBD2. The CDR3 nucleotides are TGTGCCAGCAGTTACTGGACTAGCGGGGAATCCTACGAGCAGTACTTC. Amino acid sequence: CASSYWTSGESYEQYF.